Presented here are 15 T cell receptor beta chains from one specimen sequenced in a study of shared clonotypes between healthy human individuals. Some clones are missing from TCRdb's copy, which holds only in-frame ones; the method was immunoSEQ multiplex PCR. Of 1 million to 1.3 million clones listed, around 78% are singletons. The sequenced sample was memory CD4+ T cells from PBMCs. Stated subset: CD45RA-negative fraction. The receptors come from a man aged 18 to 30 in good health. Some clones in this sample may be carry-over from other donors' samples.

The rearrangement joins TRBV4-1 to TRBJ2-7, with TRBD1 matching over 8 bases. J lost 5 bases, V lost 2 bases, and 14 bases had no gene match. Germline lookup yields CDR1 MGHRA and CDR2 YSYEKL. This CDR3 spans 17 amino acids. The CDR3 DNA reads TGCGCCAGCAGCCAATCTTTTAGCCAGGGGGCCAGGAACGAGCAGTACTTC. It is translated as CASSQSFSQGARNEQYF.

The chain is built from TRBV11-3 and TRBJ2-1, with a weak D call TRBD1 (6 bases). V was shortened by 5 bases and J by 6 bases, with 23 bases between the two germline ends. This CDR3 is 17 amino acids long. Looked up from germline, CDR1 is SGHNT and CDR2 is YENEEA. CDR3 sequence: CASSHRTATLPFNEQFF. CDR3 in DNA: TGTGCCAGCAGCCACAGGACAGCAACTCTACCCTTCAATGAGCAGTTCTTC.

The chain recombines TRBV6-5 with TRBJ2-3; D is undetermined. This CDR3 has 15 residues. The germline CDR1 and CDR2 sequences are MNHEY and SVGAGI. Trimming left V 6 bases short and J 1 base short, with 14 bases between. The CDR3 DNA reads as TGTGCCAGCAGGGAGATAGGTACTGGCACAGATACGCAGTATTTT. Amino acid sequence: CASREIGTGTDTQYF.

V usage is TRBV4-2 and J usage is TRBJ2-7, with 10 bases matching TRBD2. The germline gives CDR1 LGHNA, CDR2 YNFKEQ. The V gene end was trimmed by 0 bases and the J gene end by 3 bases; junction bases not matched to a gene: 5. The CDR3 length is 16 residues. CDR3 sequence: CASSQEVLAGHYEQYF. The CDR3 DNA follows: TGTGCCAGCAGCCAAGAGGTACTAGCGGGACACTACGAGCAGTACTTC.

The chain has TRBV28 and TRBJ2-1; D is undetermined. Germline V gives CDR1 MDHEN, CDR2 SYDVKM. V lost 5 bases to trimming and J lost 8 bases, with 16 bases between them. The CDR3 is 14 amino acids. The CDR3 protein is CASSRDAAYHEQFF. Here the CDR3 DNA reads TGTGCCAGCAGTCGAGACGCGGCTTATCATGAGCAGTTCTTC.

The chain recombines TRBV5-1 with TRBJ1-3; 8 bases align to TRBD1. V shed 4 bases and J 0 bases; nucleotides not matched to a gene: 3. This CDR3 spans 15 amino acids. Germline CDR1 reads SGHRS; CDR2 reads YFSETQ. CDR3 in amino acids: CASSSGQGSGNTIYF. The DNA of the CDR3 is TGCGCCAGCAGCAGTGGACAGGGCTCTGGAAACACCATATATTTT.

As for this clone: At the DNA level, this CDR3 is encoded by other sequences in the same sample as well. This rearrangement joins TRBV7-9 to TRBJ1-1; D ambiguous. The CDR3 has 13 residues. CDR1 and CDR2 from the germline V gene are SEHNR and FQNEAQ (reference sequence). Trimming took off 3 bases at V and 3 bases at J, with 8 bases between the two ends. CDR3 sequence: CASSLTPDTEAFF. CDR3 coding DNA: TGTGCCAGCAGCTTGACCCCGGACACTGAAGCTTTCTTT. The variable domain in full, completed from reference TRBV7-9 and TRBJ1-1, reads DTGVSQNPRHKITKRGQNVTFRCDPISEHNRLYWYRQTLGQGPEFLTYFQNEAQLEKSRLLSDRFSAERPKGSFSTLEIQRTEQGDSAMYLCASSLTPDTEAFFGQGTRLTVV.

The chain carries TRBV6-5 and TRBJ2-1; no definite D call. CDR3 length: 16 amino acids. Between the trimmed V and J ends, which lost 0 bases and 4 bases, there was a span of 13 bases. Per the germline V gene, CDR1 is MNHEY and CDR2 is SVGAGI. CDR3 nucleotide sequence: TGTGCCAGCAGTTACTCGTTAAATCCACGGTACAATGAGCAGTTCTTC. As protein: CASSYSLNPRYNEQFF.

Notes on this clone: Germline is not matched at one junction end, which may reflect a read error. The rearrangement joins TRBV29-1 to TRBJ2-1; D unclear. Germline V lookup: CDR1 SQVTM, CDR2 ANQGSEA. This CDR3 is 16 amino acids long. The CDR3 DNA is TGCGGCGTCGCTTCTACCCCTACGAGCTCCTACAATGAGCAGTTCTTC. This gives the protein CGVASTPTSSYNEQFF.

The V call is TRBV30, the J call TRBJ1-3, with D unclear. This CDR3 has 13 residues. The ends were cut back, 8 bases at V and 0 bases at J, with 11 bases in the middle. Germline loops: CDR1 GTSNPN, CDR2 SVGIG (reference sequence). The CDR3 bases are TGTGCCCGGAAATCGGACTCTGGAAACACCATATATTTT. This codes for CARKSDSGNTIYF.

The sample holds one count of this clone. The chain uses TRBV5-1 and TRBJ2-5; D is perhaps TRBD1 (5 bases). Trimming took off 1 base at V and 5 bases at J, with 12 bases between the two ends. The germline CDR1 and CDR2 sequences are SGHRS and YFSETQ. The CDR3 is 14 residues long. CDR3 sequence: CASSLKGLSETQYF. The CDR3 DNA reads TGCGCCAGCAGCTTGAAGGGGCTGAGTGAGACCCAGTACTTC. Variable domain in full (rest from reference TRBV5-1 and TRBJ2-5): KAGVTQTPRYLIKTRGQQVTLSCSPISGHRSVSWYQQTPGQGLQFLFEYFSETQRNKGNFPGRFSGRQFSNSRSEMNVSTLELGDSALYLCASSLKGLSETQYFGPGTRLLVL.

This chain uses TRBV6-5 with TRBJ2-5, with D possibly matching TRBD2 (5 bases). Germline-derived CDR1 and CDR2 are MNHEY and SVGAGI. Trimming left V 6 bases short and J 2 bases short, with 13 bases between. There are 14 residues in the CDR3. The CDR3 is CASRKGAPQETQYF. The CDR3 nucleotides are TGTGCCAGCAGGAAGGGAGCCCCACAAGAGACCCAGTACTTC.

This clone was seen ten or more times. The chain is built from TRBV7-9 and TRBJ2-5; 9 nucleotides align to TRBD2. Germline CDR1 and CDR2: SEHNR and FQNEAQ (reference sequence). J gave up 5 bases and V 4 bases, and 2 bases lay outside the gene matches. The CDR3 has 13 amino acids. The CDR3 sequence is CASSSSGAETQYF. CDR3 in DNA: TGTGCCAGCAGCTCTAGCGGGGCGGAGACCCAGTACTTC. Together with reference TRBV7-9 and TRBJ2-5, the CDR3 gives the full variable domain: DTGVSQNPRHKITKRGQNVTFRCDPISEHNRLYWYRQTLGQGPEFLTYFQNEAQLEKSRLLSDRFSAERPKGSFSTLEIQRTEQGDSAMYLCASSSSGAETQYFGPGTRLLVL.

This chain uses TRBV7-2 with TRBJ2-1; 8 bases agree with TRBD2. The V gene end was trimmed by 2 bases and the J gene end by 5 bases; junction bases not matched to a gene: 5. The CDR3 extends over 15 amino acids. Germline V CDR1 and CDR2: SGHTA, FQGNSA. CDR3 residues: CASSLNPAGDNEQFF. The CDR3 DNA reads TGTGCCAGCAGCTTAAATCCAGCGGGGGACAATGAGCAGTTCTTC.

This clone has just one count. The chain couples TRBV11-3 to TRBJ2-3; D may match TRBD1 or TRBD2 (6 bases each). The CDR3 runs to 17 residues. Germline-derived CDR1 and CDR2 are SGHNT and YENEEA. Trimming took off 4 bases at V and 1 base at J, with 18 bases between the two ends. The CDR3 reads CASSSGAHLGGTDTQYF. CDR3 sequence (DNA): TGTGCCAGCAGCTCGGGGGCTCACCTCGGGGGCACAGATACGCAGTATTTT.